A selection of T cell receptor beta chains follows, all from one sample in a study of shared clonotypes between healthy human individuals. Assay used: immunoSEQ multiplex PCR; TCRdb lists only in-frame clones, some missing. The top ten clones hold 1.5% to 2% of a sample with around 1.9 million clones, 90% to 95% of them seen once. Source material: naive CD8+ T cells from PBMCs. These receptors all stem from a man between 18 and 35 years old in good health. Some clones in this sample may be carry-over from other donors' samples. Both conserved end residues are part of each CDR3. Fields, in order: D gene, V gene, J gene, clone size, CDR3 DNA, CDR3 protein. The D gene is left open where the match is weak. Not all rows give a size; the values are once, few, many and, for expanded clones, a class.

NA	TRBV7-9	TRBJ2-5	NA	TGTGCCAGCAGCTTAGCCGAAAGGACCCAGTACTTC	CASSLAERTQYF
NA	TRBV11-2	TRBJ2-3	NA	TGTGCCAGCAAAAGAGGGGGTGGTGGCGCAGATACGCAGTATTTT	CASKRGGGGADTQYF
NA	TRBV7-8	TRBJ2-7	NA	TGTGCCAGCAGCTTTTTTAGAGGGCCAGGCGTAGCCTACGAGCAGTACTTC	CASSFFRGPGVAYEQYF
TRBD1	TRBV29-1	TRBJ2-1	NA	TGCAGCGTTGCTGGGACAGGCTATTACAATGAGCAGTTCTTC	CSVAGTGYYNEQFF
TRBD1	TRBV27	TRBJ2-7	NA	TGTGCCAGCAGCCGACAGGGGGCCCACGAGCAGTACTTC	CASSRQGAHEQYF
TRBD2	TRBV9	TRBJ2-1	NA	TGTGCCAGCAGCGGAGGCTTAGATTTAGCGGGAGGTCAGAATGAGCAGTTCTTC	CASSGGLDLAGGQNEQFF
TRBD1	TRBV19	TRBJ1-2	NA	TGTGCCAGTGGACAGGGGAGGGACGGCTACACCTTC	CASGQGRDGYTF
NA	TRBV5-6	TRBJ2-2	NA	TGTGCCAGCCACGGGCCGACGACGCGGGAGCTGTTTTTT	CASHGPTTRELFF
NA	TRBV19	TRBJ1-5	NA	TGTGCCAGTAGTATCGAGGCCCCGCGAGGCAATCAGCCCCAGCATTTT	CASSIEAPRGNQPQHF
NA	TRBV13	TRBJ1-4	NA	TGTGCCAGCAGCGGACCCGGGGGGGAAAATGAAAAACTGTTTTTT	CASSGPGGENEKLFF
TRBD2	TRBV9	TRBJ2-1	NA	TGTGCCAGCAGCGTAGTGGCGGGAGGTCCCGAGCAGTTCTTC	CASSVVAGGPEQFF
TRBD2	TRBV5-4	TRBJ2-7	NA	TGTGCCAGCAGCTTCATAGGCGGGAGGCTCTCCTACGAGCAGTACTTC	CASSFIGGRLSYEQYF
NA	TRBV10-1	TRBJ1-1	NA	TGCGCCAGCAGTGTAACAGGGACCACTGAAGCTTTCTTT	CASSVTGTTEAFF
NA	TRBV5-8	TRBJ2-1	NA	TGTGCCAGCAGCTTGGGGCAGGGTTTCTACAATGAGCAGTTCTTC	CASSLGQGFYNEQFF
TRBD1	TRBV2	TRBJ2-2	NA	TGTGCCAGCAGTACCAAACGGCAGGGGGCCGGGGAGCTGTTTTTT	CASSTKRQGAGELFF
NA	TRBV6-1	TRBJ2-7	NA	TGTGCCAGCCTCAGACAGGCGCACGAGCAGTACTTC	CASLRQAHEQYF
NA	TRBV9	TRBJ2-1	once	TGTGCCAGCAGCGTAGTCGTCGGGAGTCGGAATGAGCAGTTCTTC	CASSVVVGSRNEQFF
TRBD1	TRBV29-1	TRBJ2-1	NA	TGCAGCGTTCAGACTGGACAGGGGTACTCCTACAATGAGCAGTTCTTC	CSVQTGQGYSYNEQFF
TRBD1	TRBV2	TRBJ2-1	NA	TGTGCCAGCAGTGAAAGGGACAGGGAGCAGTTCTTC	CASSERDREQFF
TRBD2	TRBV7-2	TRBJ2-2	NA	TGTGCCAGCAGCTCTACTAGCGGGAGTTATTATAGGAACACCGGGGAGCTGTTTTTT	CASSSTSGSYYRNTGELFF
NA	TRBV29-1	TRBJ2-7	NA	TGCAGCGTTGAAGATTCTGGCGAGCAGTACTTC	CSVEDSGEQYF
NA	TRBV2	TRBJ2-3	NA	TGTGCCAGCAGATACTCCGGGTCCTACACAGATACGCAGTATTTT	CASRYSGSYTDTQYF
TRBD1	TRBV5-1	TRBJ1-1	NA	TGCGCCAGCAGCTCGTCCGGGACAGAAAACACTGAAGCTTTCTTT	CASSSSGTENTEAFF
TRBD1	TRBV7-2	TRBJ2-7	NA	TGTGCCAGCAGCCCGGGACAGTATTACGAGCAGTACTTC	CASSPGQYYEQYF
TRBD2	TRBV28	TRBJ2-7	NA	TGTGCCAGCAGTACCTCGGGACTAGCGGGAGTGTACGAGCAGTACTTC	CASSTSGLAGVYEQYF
NA	TRBV27	TRBJ2-7	NA	TGTGCCAGCAGTTACTACGCAAGCTCCTACGAGCAGTACTTC	CASSYYASSYEQYF
TRBD2	TRBV4-2	TRBJ2-1	NA	TGTGCCAGCAGCCAAGATCAACCTAGCGGGAGAAACGAGCAGTTCTTC	CASSQDQPSGRNEQFF
NA	TRBV28	TRBJ2-4	NA	TGTGCCAGCAGTTTTGGCGGGCAGGTTTTTATTCAGTACTTC	CASSFGGQVFIQYF
TRBD1	TRBV2	TRBJ2-7	NA	TGTGCCAGCAGTGGGGATTCGGGACAGAACACCTACGAGCAGTACTTC	CASSGDSGQNTYEQYF
NA	TRBV4-1	TRBJ2-1	once	TGCGCCAGCAGCCAAGTCGACCTCACGGGTGAGCAGTTCTTC	CASSQVDLTGEQFF
NA	TRBV7-8	TRBJ2-7	once	TGTGCCAGCAGCTCCGGGACATACTCCTACGAGCAGTACTTC	CASSSGTYSYEQYF
NA	TRBV10-3	TRBJ2-7	NA	TGTGCCATCCTGACAGCTTCCTACGAGCAGTACTTC	CAILTASYEQYF